Listed below are T cell receptor beta chains from one sample, sequenced in a study of CD8 T cells in ankylosing spondylitis. TCRdb reprocessed the 5' RACE reads via MiXCR and lists one record per CDR3 protein. This table holds about 240,000 distinct CDR3 sequences, approximately 12% found once. Specimen: blood, either unsorted or a sorted T cell fraction (not recorded which). Receptors originate from a male donor with ankylosing spondylitis or in good health (not recorded which). The CDR3 runs from the conserved cysteine through the conserved F or W. A D gene is named only where the DNA matches it firmly. A row's size may be missing; if present it is once, few, many or a size class.

clone size: many
J gene: TRBJ1-5
D gene: .
V gene: TRBV20-1
CDR3 DNA: TGCAGTGCTAGCTTACAGGGTCAGCCCCAGCATTTT
CDR3 protein: CSASLQGQPQHF

clone size: many
J gene: TRBJ2-4
D gene: TRBD2
V gene: TRBV15
CDR3 DNA: TGTGCCACCTCGGGGGGGGTCCCGAGCAAAAACATTCAGTACTTC
CDR3 protein: CATSGGVPSKNIQYF

clone size: few
J gene: TRBJ2-4
D gene: .
V gene: TRBV12-5
CDR3 DNA: TGTGCTAGTGGTTTGGTTGAGGGAGCCAAAAACATTCAGTACTTC
CDR3 protein: CASGLVEGAKNIQYF

clone size: many
J gene: TRBJ2-7
D gene: .
V gene: TRBV5-1
CDR3 DNA: TGCGCCAGCAGTGAAGGGCCCTACGAGCAGTACTTC
CDR3 protein: CASSEGPYEQYF

clone size: .
J gene: TRBJ1-1
D gene: .
V gene: TRBV12-3/TRBV12-4
CDR3 DNA: TGTGCCAGCAGTTTCGGGCCCGACAGAAACACTGAAGCTTTCTTT
CDR3 protein: CASSFGPDRNTEAFF

clone size: many
J gene: TRBJ2-5
D gene: .
V gene: TRBV5-1
CDR3 DNA: TGCGCCAGCAGCTTCTCGGCTTCCCAAGAGACCCAGTACTTC
CDR3 protein: CASSFSASQETQYF

clone size: few
J gene: TRBJ2-3
D gene: TRBD2
V gene: TRBV3-1
CDR3 DNA: TGTGCCAGCAGCCAAGAACTAGCGGGTTTTAGCACAGATACGCAGTATTTT
CDR3 protein: CASSQELAGFSTDTQYF

clone size: many
J gene: TRBJ2-1
D gene: .
V gene: TRBV29-1
CDR3 DNA: TGCAGCGTTGGACAGGTCTCCTACAATGAGCAGTTCTTC
CDR3 protein: CSVGQVSYNEQFF

clone size: many
J gene: TRBJ2-7
D gene: .
V gene: TRBV20-1
CDR3 DNA: TGCAGTGCCCCGCTTTCCTACGAGCAGTACTTC
CDR3 protein: CSAPLSYEQYF

clone size: many
J gene: TRBJ1-1
D gene: .
V gene: TRBV6-5
CDR3 DNA: TGTGCCAGCAGTTCGTCGCGGGAGGGCACTGAAGCTTTCTTT
CDR3 protein: CASSSSREGTEAFF

clone size: many
J gene: TRBJ1-6
D gene: .
V gene: TRBV12-3/TRBV12-4
CDR3 DNA: TGTGCCAGCAGTCCTCCTTCGGGGCCCCCCTCACCCCTCCACTTT
CDR3 protein: CASSPPSGPPSPLHF

clone size: many
J gene: TRBJ1-2
D gene: .
V gene: TRBV7-8
CDR3 DNA: TGTGCCAGCAGCTCACGACAGACCTTTGGCTACACCTTC
CDR3 protein: CASSSRQTFGYTF

clone size: many
J gene: TRBJ2-1
D gene: .
V gene: TRBV6-1
CDR3 DNA: TGTGCCAGCAGAGGGAACCAGAACAATGAGCAGTTCTTC
CDR3 protein: CASRGNQNNEQFF

clone size: .
J gene: TRBJ1-1
D gene: .
V gene: TRBV20-1
CDR3 DNA: TGCAGTGCTAGAGATGGGAAAGGGATAACTGAAGCTTTCTTT
CDR3 protein: CSARDGKGITEAFF

clone size: many
J gene: TRBJ2-3
D gene: TRBD2
V gene: TRBV11-2
CDR3 DNA: TGTGCCAGCAGCCCTACTAGCGGGGGGTTGGATTTT
CDR3 protein: CASSPTSGGLDF

clone size: many
J gene: TRBJ1-4
D gene: .
V gene: TRBV15
CDR3 DNA: TGTGCCACCAGCAGATCCCCGGGACGGCAAGCAACTAATGAAAAACTGTTTTTT
CDR3 protein: CATSRSPGRQATNEKLFF

clone size: .
J gene: TRBJ1-1
D gene: .
V gene: TRBV14
CDR3 DNA: TGTGCCAGCACTCGAACCGGCGGCACTGAAGCTTTCTTT
CDR3 protein: CASTRTGGTEAFF

clone size: .
J gene: TRBJ2-7
D gene: .
V gene: TRBV2
CDR3 DNA: TGTGCCAGCAGTGAAACTAGTAGCCTTTCCTACGAGCAGTACTTC
CDR3 protein: CASSETSSLSYEQYF